Detailed here is one T cell receptor beta chain. This sample is part of a study of cytomegalovirus exposure and HLA in healthy donors. The PCR ran on 60 Vbeta and 13 Jbeta primers. The protocol was immunoSEQ multiplex PCR, while the TCRdb copy is restricted to in-frame clones and leaves out a portion. This table holds 55,000 or so clones. The receptor comes from a woman aged 50 to 65 in good health and CMV-seropositive. The source material was PBMCs.

CDR3 sequence reads: CASSWDSGKQFF. The CDR3 coding sequence is TGCGCCAGCAGCTGGGATAGCGGCAAGCAGTTCTTC. The V gene is TRBV5-1, the J gene TRBJ2-1; D is perhaps TRBD2 (6 bases). Germline V CDR1 and CDR2: SGHRS, YFSETQ. The CDR3 contains 12 residues. The V gene lost 3 bases and the J gene lost 11 bases, with 12 bases spanning the gap.